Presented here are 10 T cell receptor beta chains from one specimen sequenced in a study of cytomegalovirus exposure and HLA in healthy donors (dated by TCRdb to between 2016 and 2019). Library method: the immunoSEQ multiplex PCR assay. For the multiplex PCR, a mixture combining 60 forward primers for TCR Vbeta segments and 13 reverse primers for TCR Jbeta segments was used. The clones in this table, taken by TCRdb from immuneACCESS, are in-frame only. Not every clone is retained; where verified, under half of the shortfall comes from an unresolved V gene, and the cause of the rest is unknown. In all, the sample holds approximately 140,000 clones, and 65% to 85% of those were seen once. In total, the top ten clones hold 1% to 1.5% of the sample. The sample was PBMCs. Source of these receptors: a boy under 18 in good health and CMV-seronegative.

The CDR3 DNA is TGTGCCAGCAGCGCTGGCCCGGGACAGGGTCGAGAGACCCAGTACTTC. It yields the protein CASSAGPGQGRETQYF. The chain recombines TRBV5-6 with TRBJ2-5; 9 nucleotides agree with TRBD1. Unmatched junction bases numbered 11, after V lost 4 bases and J lost 4 bases. From germline, CDR1 is SGHDT and CDR2 YYEEEE. CDR3 length equals 16 residues.

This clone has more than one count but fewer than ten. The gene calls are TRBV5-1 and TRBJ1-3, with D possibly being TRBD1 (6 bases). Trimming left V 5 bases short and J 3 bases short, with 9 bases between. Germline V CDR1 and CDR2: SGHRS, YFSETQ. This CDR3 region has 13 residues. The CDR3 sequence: CASREGDGNTIYF. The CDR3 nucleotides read TGCGCCAGCAGAGAGGGGGATGGAAACACCATATATTTT.

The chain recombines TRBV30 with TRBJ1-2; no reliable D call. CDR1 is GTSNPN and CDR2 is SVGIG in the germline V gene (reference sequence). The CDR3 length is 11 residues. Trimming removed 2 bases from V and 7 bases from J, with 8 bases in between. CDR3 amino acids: CAWSFEGGYTF. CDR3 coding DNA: TGTGCCTGGAGTTTCGAGGGTGGCTACACCTTC.

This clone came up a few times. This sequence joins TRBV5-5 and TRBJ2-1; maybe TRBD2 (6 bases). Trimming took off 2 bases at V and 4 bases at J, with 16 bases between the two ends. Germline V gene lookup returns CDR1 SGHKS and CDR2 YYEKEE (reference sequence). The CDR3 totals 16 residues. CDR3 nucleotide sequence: TGTGCCAGCAGCTTCCTTCGGGCGGGATATTACAATGAGCAGTTCTTC. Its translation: CASSFLRAGYYNEQFF.

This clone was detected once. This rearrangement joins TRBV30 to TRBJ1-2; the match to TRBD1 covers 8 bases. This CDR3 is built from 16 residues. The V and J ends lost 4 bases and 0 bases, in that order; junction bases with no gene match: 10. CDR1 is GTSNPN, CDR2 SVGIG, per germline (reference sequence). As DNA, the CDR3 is TGTGCCTGGAATTGGGACAGGTTAGATTCTAACTATGGCTACACCTTC. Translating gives CAWNWDRLDSNYGYTF. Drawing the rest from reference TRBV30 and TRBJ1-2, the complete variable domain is SQTIHQWPATLVQPVGSPLSLECTVEGTSNPNLYWYRQAAGRGLQLLFYSVGIGQISSEVPQNLSASRPQDRQFILSSKKLLLSDSGFYLCAWNWDRLDSNYGYTFGSGTRLTVV.

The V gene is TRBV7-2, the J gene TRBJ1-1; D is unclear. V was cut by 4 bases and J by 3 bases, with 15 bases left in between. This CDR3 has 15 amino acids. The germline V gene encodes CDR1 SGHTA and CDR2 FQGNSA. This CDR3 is CASSSYLRSDTEAFF. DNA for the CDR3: TGTGCCAGCAGCTCCTATCTTCGGTCGGACACTGAAGCTTTCTTT.

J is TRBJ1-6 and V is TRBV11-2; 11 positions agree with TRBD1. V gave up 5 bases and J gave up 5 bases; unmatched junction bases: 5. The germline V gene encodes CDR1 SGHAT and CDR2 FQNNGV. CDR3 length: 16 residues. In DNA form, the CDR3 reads TGTGCCAGCAGCCGCGGGACAGGGGGGGATAATTCACCCCTCCACTTT. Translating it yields CASSRGTGGDNSPLHF.

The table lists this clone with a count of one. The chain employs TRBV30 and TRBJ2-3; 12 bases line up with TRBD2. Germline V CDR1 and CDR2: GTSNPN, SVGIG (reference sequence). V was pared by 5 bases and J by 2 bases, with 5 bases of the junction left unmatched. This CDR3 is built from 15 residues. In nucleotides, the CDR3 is TGTGCCTGGGAGGGACTAGCGGGTTTCACAGATACGCAGTATTTT. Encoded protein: CAWEGLAGFTDTQYF.

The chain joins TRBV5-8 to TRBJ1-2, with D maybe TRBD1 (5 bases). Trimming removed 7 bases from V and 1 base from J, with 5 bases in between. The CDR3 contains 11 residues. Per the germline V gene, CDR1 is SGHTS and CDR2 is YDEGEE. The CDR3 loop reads CASQGNYGYTF. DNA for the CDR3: TGTGCCAGCCAGGGTAACTATGGCTACACCTTC.

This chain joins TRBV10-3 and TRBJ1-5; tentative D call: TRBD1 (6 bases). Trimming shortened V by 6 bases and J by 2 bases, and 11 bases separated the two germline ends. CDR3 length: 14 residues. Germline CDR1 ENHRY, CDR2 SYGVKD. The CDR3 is CAIRQGSGNQPQHF. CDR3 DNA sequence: TGTGCCATCAGACAGGGAAGTGGCAATCAGCCCCAGCATTTT.